This T cell receptor (beta chain) was captured by sequencing in a study of T and B cells in COVID-19 patients (dated by TCRdb to 2018 to 2020). Describing the broader study: Using TRB and IGH repertoire sequencing of peripheral blood, the study characterized adaptive immunity in COVID-19 patients who had active infection or had recovered. As many as 9 follow-up blood samples were collected from each patient, and in some individuals these samples spanned different disease stages. Because samples were available both during active disease and after recovery, two patients were counted in both the recovered and the active cohorts. Of the approximately 21 patients in the active-infection cohort, approximately eleven were critically ill and needed mechanical ventilation or ECMO. For the repertoire analyses, the comparison was an age-matched reference group of about 36 healthy donors who were negative for COVID-19 antibodies. Comorbidities linked to unfavorable COVID-19 outcome were present in about 90% of the roughly 20 patients in the active-infection cohort. Over 8.3 million TCR sequences were analysed in a TCR and BCR sequence repository that covered about 40 patients and around 72 time points. The recovered cohort included roughly 18 patients who contributed 20 to 25 samples, and most of those patients had mild to moderate COVID-19 that was managed on an outpatient basis. The recovered cohort had a median age of roughly 33 years, compared with 55 to 85 years in the active-infection cohort.

TRB repertoires were amplified using roughly 240-550 ng of genomic DNA isolated from blood. After removal of 4 bases from V and 5 bases from J, the junction retains 11 bases not matched to a gene. The CDR3 measures 15 amino acids from cysteine to phenylalanine. The read is trimmed to its CDR3 DNA, 45 bases read in frame from base 1. The CDR1 and CDR2 encoded by the germline V gene are SGHDT and YYEEEE. The sequencing machine was an Illumina MiSeq. TRB rearrangements were amplified by multiplex PCR with BIOMED2 TRB-A/B primer pools. Illumina-compatible adapters and 7-nucleotide sample barcodes were added to the amplicons in two consecutive PCRs. Phusion HS II polymerase was used for all library PCRs. The amplicons were purified from gel with the NucleoSpin Gel and PCR Clean-up kit, measured on Qubit, and then pooled at about 3.7 nM. Amplicon pool quality was checked on an Agilent 2100 Bioanalyzer before Illumina next-generation sequencing. For the original study's pipeline: TRB rearrangements were annotated with MiXCR 3.0.8 using the default MiXCR reference library. Non-productive reads and sequences with fewer than 2 reads were excluded, and each unique CDR3 nucleotide sequence counted as one clone. Clonality, diversity, richness and V-J gene usage were computed in R 3.5.1. GLIPH2 was used for TCR clustering by CDR3 similarity, and generation probabilities were calculated by OLGA. GLIPH2 clusters were kept only when the clusters contained at least four unique TCR clonotypes present in at least three individuals. TCRdb handled the public reads itself, with Q25 trimming in fastp and clone calling in MiXCR, and kept productive beta chains. Every CDR3 protein is listed once, alongside the most common genes and DNA of its rows. TCRdb's processing, not the authors' own work, is the source of the V and J calls. The sample table holds around 10,000 distinct CDR3 sequences, of which approximately 31% were seen once. Jointly, the top ten make up 15% to 20% of the sample.

What the work shows at the level of the full study, not this receptor alone: The reported TCR clusters were stated to require prospective validation before clinical use. In active COVID-19, TRB repertoires were highly clonal, while at recovery, diversity and richness increased above the levels seen in healthy donors. Specific T cell subsets (CD4+/Treg/CD8+) and sorted SARS-CoV-2-responsive or tetramer+ T cells had not yet been sequenced, and the corresponding sequencing experiments were ongoing. The cohort was considered too small to assess HLA contributions to COVID-19 susceptibility or severity. Patients with COVID-19 were reported to show strongly skewed TRBV/TRBJ gene usage. Blood samples from mildly ill patients during symptoms and early samples from severe cases were scarce. A total of 2,200 or so TCR clusters were exclusive to the recovered cohort, and 25 to 35 of those clusters were low-pGen clusters.

In this sample, this clonotype turned up a few times. The antigen it binds to is not known. Base qualities are not at hand, and no much larger clone is one base apart. The rearrangement joined TRBV5-6 to TRBJ2-7; 8 bases in between match TRBD1. The TCR comes from a human donor with active COVID-19. Sequencing input: blood. The bases read TGTGCCAGCAGCGACAATCAGGGGGCGATCGACGAGCAGTACTTC. Translated, it reads CASSDNQGAIDEQYF. Full variable domain (CDR3 extended with the reference TRBV5-6 and TRBJ2-7 proteins): DAGVTQSPTHLIKTRGQQVTLRCSPKSGHDTVSWYQQALGQGPQFIFQYYEEEERQRGNFPDRFSGHQFPNYSSELNVNALLLGDSALYLCASSDNQGAIDEQYFGPGTRLTVT.